These T cell receptor beta chains were read from a single sample in a study of beta chain features in type 1 diabetes. Sequencing was performed with immunoSEQ multiplex PCR; in TCRdb, only in-frame clones are kept and a portion is missing. The repertoire has hundreds of thousands of clones, approximately 12% of them found once; the top ten carry about 0.01%. The specimen was naive CD4+ T cells from blood. The receptor set was obtained from a woman younger than 30 with type 1 diabetes. Both conserved end residues are part of each CDR3. Each record gives: J gene, clone size, CDR3 length, V gene, D gene, CDR3 DNA, CDR3 protein. D genes are given only for firm matches. Size is stated for part of the rows, as once, few or many counts, or as a class when the clone is expanded.

>TRBJ1-5|.|15|TRBV18|TRBD1
TGTGCCAGCTCACCAAGGACAGGGGAGGGTCAGCCCCAGCATTTT
CASSPRTGEGQPQHF
>TRBJ1-2|.|12|TRBV29-1|.
TGCAGCGTGGAACAGGGCGGCTATGGCTACACCTTC
CSVEQGGYGYTF
>TRBJ1-1|.|14|TRBV5-1|.
TGCGCCAGCAGCTTGGGGGCCACGGGGACTGAAGCTTTCTTT
CASSLGATGTEAFF
>TRBJ1-5|.|14|TRBV2|TRBD1
TGTGCCAGCAGCGGGACAGGGGGGGATCAGCCCCAGCATTTT
CASSGTGGDQPQHF
>TRBJ2-6|.|15|TRBV6-5|.
TGTGCCAGCAGTTACTCGGCCTCTGGGGCCAACGTCCTGACTTTC
CASSYSASGANVLTF
>TRBJ1-5|.|15|TRBV19|.
TGTGCCAGTAGTATAGGGGGCTCTCGCAATCAGCCCCAGCATTTT
CASSIGGSRNQPQHF
>TRBJ2-1|few|16|TRBV18|.
TGTGCCAGCTCACCCGGGCTCCCTGGGACTTACAATGAGCAGTTCTTC
CASSPGLPGTYNEQFF
>TRBJ2-7|few|11|TRBV11-3|.
TGTGCCAGCAGCTCGAGCTACGAGCAGTACTTC
CASSSSYEQYF
>TRBJ2-3|few|13|TRBV28|.
TGTGCCAGCATCCCGGGTGGCGGGGATACGCAGTATTTT
CASIPGGGDTQYF
>TRBJ2-7|.|13|TRBV7-2|TRBD1
TGTGCCAGCAGCCGAGGACAGGGAGCTCTTCCCGTCTTC
CASSRGQGALPVF
>TRBJ2-7|.|13|TRBV6-5|TRBD1
TGTGCCAGCAGAAGCCCGGGACAGGGACAGCAGTACTTC
CASRSPGQGQQYF
>TRBJ2-1|few|14|TRBV7-7|.
TGTGCTAGCACCCCCCTAGGAAGCTACAATGAGCAGTTCTTC
CASTPLGSYNEQFF
>TRBJ2-1|few|14|TRBV5-1|.
TGCGCCAGCAGCCCGACCCGGGGAGACAATGAGCAGTTCTTC
CASSPTRGDNEQFF
>TRBJ1-2|.|15|TRBV7-2|.
TGTGCCAGCAGCCAGTGGCCAGGGCGAAACTATGGCTACACCTTC
CASSQWPGRNYGYTF
>TRBJ2-5|few|16|TRBV7-6|.
TGTGCCAGCAGCTTAGGACAGGATTGGTACCAAGAGACCCAGTACTTC
CASSLGQDWYQETQYF
>TRBJ2-7|.|17|TRBV15|TRBD2
TGTGCCACCAGCAGAATTGGCGGGGGGCGTACCTCCTACGAGCAGTACTTC
CATSRIGGGRTSYEQYF
>TRBJ2-6|.|15|TRBV14|.
TGTGCCAGCAGCCAATCGTTGGCCGGGGCCAACGTCCTGACTTTC
CASSQSLAGANVLTF
>TRBJ2-1|.|16|TRBV5-4|.
TGTGCCAGCAGCCATCAACGAGCGGAACCAAGGTATGAGCAGTTCTTC
CASSHQRAEPRYEQFF